The 9 T cell receptor beta chains presented below share a single source sample, sequenced in a study of T-cell memory formation after mild COVID-19. In TCRdb, the 5' RACE reads were re-called with MiXCR into one record per CDR3 protein. The sample holds 470,000 or so distinct CDR3 sequences, around 20% seen once. Sequencing was performed on PBMCs or a T cell subset sorted from them (not recorded which). The receptors here all came from an adult woman who had mild COVID-19 (a few samples of this study predate the infection). Cell type and time point are not known.

This clonotype was observed many times. This rearrangement joins TRBV3-1 to TRBJ1-1; D is undetermined. Trimming cost V 4 bases and J 5 bases, with 11 bases left between them. CDR3 length: 13 residues. Germline loops: CDR1 LGHDT, CDR2 YNNKEL (reference sequence). This CDR3 is CASSPGAGTEAFF. CDR3 bases: TGTGCCAGCAGCCCCGGAGCCGGAACTGAAGCTTTCTTT.

V is TRBV24-1 and J is TRBJ2-1; D remains unclear. This CDR3 comprises 13 residues. Trimming shortened V by 9 bases and J by 3 bases, and 11 bases separated the two germline ends. The V gene's germline CDR1 is KGHDR and CDR2 SFDVKD. The CDR3 bases are TGTGCCACCGAGTCCGCAGTCTACAATGAGCAGTTCTTC. Translating it yields CATESAVYNEQFF.

V is TRBV29-1 and J is TRBJ2-7, with 7 bases fitting TRBD2. The junction had 11 bases not matched to a gene; V was cut back by 6 bases and J by 3 bases. Germline loops: CDR1 SQVTM, CDR2 ANQGSEA. This CDR3 is built from 14 residues. CDR3 sequence reads: CSVLPRGEGYEQYF. CDR3 nucleotides: TGCAGCGTCCTTCCCCGAGGGGAGGGCTACGAGCAGTACTTC.

This clonotype was recorded a few times. J is TRBJ1-2 and V is TRBV19, with 7 nucleotides matching TRBD1. This CDR3 region has 18 residues. V was pared by 5 bases and J by 2 bases, with 17 bases of the junction left unmatched. CDR1 LNHDA and CDR2 SQIVND come from the germline V gene (reference sequence). CDR3 loop: CASSPLEAGGISNYGYTF. The CDR3 DNA reads TGTGCCAGTAGTCCCCTGGAGGCAGGGGGAATCTCCAACTATGGCTACACCTTC.

V gene TRBV12-3 or TRBV12-4 combines with J gene TRBJ1-4; perhaps TRBD1 as D (6 bases). This CDR3 contains 15 residues. V was clipped by 3 bases and J by 1 base, with 9 bases between them. CDR3 nucleotides: TGTGCCAGCAGTTTGGAGGGGGGAACTAATGAAAAACTGTTTTTT. This translates into CASSLEGGTNEKLFF.

This clonotype has just a few counts. The chain couples TRBV4-1 to TRBJ1-4; the match to TRBD1 covers 7 bases. After removal of 4 bases from V and 5 bases from J, the junction contained 4 bases not matched to a gene. This CDR3 is built from 14 residues. The germline CDR1 and CDR2 sequences are MGHRA and YSYEKL. CDR3 amino acids: CASSRGTANEKLFF. In DNA, the CDR3 is TGCGCCAGCAGCCGGGGGACAGCGAATGAAAAACTGTTTTTT.

The chain recombines TRBV10-3 with TRBJ2-3; D gene unclear. Germline-derived CDR1 and CDR2 are ENHRY and SYGVKD. V lost 5 bases to trimming and J lost 5 bases, with 5 bases between them. The CDR3 is 11 residues long. The CDR3: CAISIQDTQYF. The CDR3 DNA reads TGTGCCATCAGTATTCAAGATACGCAGTATTTT.

This clonotype was picked up a small number of times. The chain recombines TRBV7-8 with TRBJ1-1; 9 bases are a match to TRBD1. Germline loops: CDR1 SGHVS, CDR2 FQNEAQ. The V gene end was trimmed by 1 base and the J gene end by 1 base; junction bases not matched to a gene: 4. The CDR3 covers 16 residues. The CDR3 DNA reads as TGTGCCAGCAGCTTAGACAGGGGGCTCCCGAACACTGAAGCTTTCTTT. It is translated as CASSLDRGLPNTEAFF.

J is TRBJ2-3 and V is TRBV5-1; 10 bases line up with TRBD2. Germline CDR1 is SGHRS and CDR2 is YFSETQ. The CDR3 runs 15 residues. V was clipped by 2 bases and J by 2 bases; unmatched bases: 2. CDR3 DNA: TGCGCCAGCAGCTTCCTAGCGGGGGACACAGATACGCAGTATTTT. This codes for CASSFLAGDTDTQYF.